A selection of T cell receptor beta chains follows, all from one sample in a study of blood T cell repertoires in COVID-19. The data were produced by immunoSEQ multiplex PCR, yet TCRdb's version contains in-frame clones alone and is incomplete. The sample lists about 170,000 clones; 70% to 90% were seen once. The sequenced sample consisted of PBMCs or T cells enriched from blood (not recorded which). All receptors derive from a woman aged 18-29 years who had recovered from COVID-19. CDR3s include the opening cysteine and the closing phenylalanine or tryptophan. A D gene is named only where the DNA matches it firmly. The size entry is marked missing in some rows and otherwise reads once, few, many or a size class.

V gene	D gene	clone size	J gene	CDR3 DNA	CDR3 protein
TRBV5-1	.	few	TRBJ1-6	TGCGCCAGCAGGAACAGGGATAGCTCCTATAATTCACCCCTCCACTTT	CASRNRDSSYNSPLHF
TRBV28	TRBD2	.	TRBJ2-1	TGTGCCAGCAGTTTATTTTTCCTAGCGGGAGGACGGGCAAATGAGCAGTTCTTC	CASSLFFLAGGRANEQFF
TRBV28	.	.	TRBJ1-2	TGTGCCAGCAGTTTATTACAGGGACAAGGCTACACCTTC	CASSLLQGQGYTF
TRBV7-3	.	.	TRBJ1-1	TGTGCCAGCAGCCTAGGAGGAGTAGGAATGAACACTGAAGCTTTCTTT	CASSLGGVGMNTEAFF
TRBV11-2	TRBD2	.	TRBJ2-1	TGTGCCAGCAGTGACCTAGCGGGAGACAATGAGCAGTTCTTC	CASSDLAGDNEQFF
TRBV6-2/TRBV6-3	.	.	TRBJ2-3	TGTGCCAGCAGTTACGCGGGCCCCACAGATACGCAGTATTTT	CASSYAGPTDTQYF
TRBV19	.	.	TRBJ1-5	TGTGCCAGTAGTCGGGAAAATCAGCCCCAGCATTTT	CASSRENQPQHF
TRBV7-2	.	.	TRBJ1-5	TGTGCCAGCAGCCTCGGCGGGGGCAATCAGCCCCAGCATTTT	CASSLGGGNQPQHF
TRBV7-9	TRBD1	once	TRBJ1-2	TGTGCCAGCAGGAACCCAGGACAGGGTTGGGGCTACACCTTC	CASRNPGQGWGYTF
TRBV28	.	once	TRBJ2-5	TGTGCCAGCAGTTTATGGGCCTCCACCCAAGAGACCCAGTACTTC	CASSLWASTQETQYF
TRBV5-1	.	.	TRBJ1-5	TGCGCCAGCAGCTCAACAGGTGGGGGGGGTCAGCCCCAGCATTTT	CASSSTGGGGQPQHF
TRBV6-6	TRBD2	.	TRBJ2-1	TGTGCCAGCAGTTACGGCCGGGACGGGGGGAATGAGCAGTTCTTC	CASSYGRDGGNEQFF
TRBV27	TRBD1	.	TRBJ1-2	TGTGCCAGCAGAACCCAGGGGGCTTTGGATGGCTACACCTTC	CASRTQGALDGYTF
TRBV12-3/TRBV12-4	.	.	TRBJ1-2	TGTGCCAGCAGTTTAGCAGGGGTTGGCTACACCTTC	CASSLAGVGYTF
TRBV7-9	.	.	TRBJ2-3	TGTGCCAGCAGCTTATATCCGAATGCAGCAGATACGCAGTATTTT	CASSLYPNAADTQYF
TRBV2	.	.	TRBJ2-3	TGTGCCAGCAGGGGGCAGGGAGGAGATACGCAGTATTTT	CASRGQGGDTQYF
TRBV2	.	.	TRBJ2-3	TGTGCCAGCAGTGTTGAGGGGAGGCTTGGAACAGATACGCAGTATTTT	CASSVEGRLGTDTQYF
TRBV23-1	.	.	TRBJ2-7	TGCGCCAGCAGTCAGCAAGGGGTTACCTACGAGCAGTACTTC	CASSQQGVTYEQYF
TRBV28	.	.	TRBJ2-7	TGTGCCAGCAGTGAGGGGGACCACGAGCAGTACTTC	CASSEGDHEQYF
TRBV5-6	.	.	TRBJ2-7	TGTGCCAGCAGCTTGGAGGAGAGCTCCTACGAGCAGTACTTC	CASSLEESSYEQYF
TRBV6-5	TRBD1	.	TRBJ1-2	TGTGCCAGCAGTCAACAGGGGGAGGAGGGCTACACCTTC	CASSQQGEEGYTF
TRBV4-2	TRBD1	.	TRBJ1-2	TGTGCCAGCAGCCAGACCGACAGGGATAACTATGGCTACACCTTC	CASSQTDRDNYGYTF
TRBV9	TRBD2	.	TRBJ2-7	TGTGCCAGCAGCGCCGGGACTAGCGGGAGGGCCCAAGAGCAGTACTTC	CASSAGTSGRAQEQYF
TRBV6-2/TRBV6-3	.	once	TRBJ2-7	TGTGCCAGCAGTTGGGGCGGCTCCTACGAGCAGTACTTC	CASSWGGSYEQYF
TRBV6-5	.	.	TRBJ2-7	TGTGCCAGCAGTCCCCGGGGAAGCTCCTACGAGCAGTACTTC	CASSPRGSSYEQYF
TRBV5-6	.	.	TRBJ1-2	TGTGCCAGCAGCCCTTTGGGGCCTAACTATGGCTACACCTTC	CASSPLGPNYGYTF
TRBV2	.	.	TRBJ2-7	TGTGCCAGCAGTGAAGCTACAGGGAGTTACGAGCAGTACTTC	CASSEATGSYEQYF
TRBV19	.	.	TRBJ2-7	TGTGCCAGTAGCCCCCCGGGTGAGGTTGACGAGCAGTACTTC	CASSPPGEVDEQYF
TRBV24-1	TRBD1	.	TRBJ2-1	TGTGCCACCGCCGAGACAGGGATAGAGTACAATGAGCAGTTCTTC	CATAETGIEYNEQFF
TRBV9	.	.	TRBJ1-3	TGTGCCAGCAGCGTTGGCCGCTCTGGAAACACCATATATTTT	CASSVGRSGNTIYF
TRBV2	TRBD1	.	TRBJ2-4	TGTGCCAGCAGTGGGGACAGTCAAAACATTCAGTACTTC	CASSGDSQNIQYF
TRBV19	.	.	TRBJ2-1	TGTGCCAGTAGTATTCGGGGGAGCTCCTACAATGAGCAGTTCTTC	CASSIRGSSYNEQFF
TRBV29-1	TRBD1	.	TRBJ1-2	TGCAGCGTCCAGCAGGGGGGTGGCTACACCTTC	CSVQQGGGYTF
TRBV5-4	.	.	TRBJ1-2	TGTGCCAGCAGCGCCCGACAGAGTATTAACTATGGCTACACCTTC	CASSARQSINYGYTF
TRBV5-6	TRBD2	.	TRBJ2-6	TGTGCCAGCAGCTCAACGCTCGGGACTAGCGAGACTGGGGCCAACGTCCTGACTTTC	CASSSTLGTSETGANVLTF
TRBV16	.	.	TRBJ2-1	TGTGCCAGCAGCCAATGGGATCTGCGGAGGGGCGCTTACAATGAGCAGTTCTTC	CASSQWDLRRGAYNEQFF
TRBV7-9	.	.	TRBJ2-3	TGTGCCAGCAGCCCAACCGAGGGAAGGGCCACAGATACGCAGTATTTT	CASSPTEGRATDTQYF
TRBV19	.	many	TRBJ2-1	TGTGCCGTACTAGGCTCCTACAATGAGCAGTTCTTC	CAVLGSYNEQFF
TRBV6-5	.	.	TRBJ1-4	TGTGCCAGCAGTTACTCAGGCCGGGGGAATGAAAAACTGTTTTTT	CASSYSGRGNEKLFF
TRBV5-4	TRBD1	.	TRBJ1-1	TGTGCCAGCAGCGCGCGGACAGGGATGAACACTGAAGCTTTCTTT	CASSARTGMNTEAFF
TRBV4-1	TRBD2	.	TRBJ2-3	TGCGCCAGCAGCCTGACCGGGACTAGCGGGAACACAGATACGCAGTATTTT	CASSLTGTSGNTDTQYF
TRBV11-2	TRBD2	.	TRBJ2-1	TGTGCCAGCAGCCCCTCGGGACTAGCAGGGAATGAGCAGTTCTTC	CASSPSGLAGNEQFF
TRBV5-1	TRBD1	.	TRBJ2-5	TGCGCCAGCAGCTGGACCGGGACAGGGGCGGGGGAGACCCAGTACTTC	CASSWTGTGAGETQYF
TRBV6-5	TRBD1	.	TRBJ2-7	TGTGCCAGCAGTTTGACAGGGGGCCTGAACGAGCAGTACTTC	CASSLTGGLNEQYF
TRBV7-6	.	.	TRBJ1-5	TGTGCCAGCAGCCCAATCGGGGGAGGAAGCAATCAGCCCCAGCATTTT	CASSPIGGGSNQPQHF
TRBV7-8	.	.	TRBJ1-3	TGTGCCAGCAGCTTCCGGAGTGAAAACACCATATATTTT	CASSFRSENTIYF
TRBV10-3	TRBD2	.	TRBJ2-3	TGTGCCATCAGCCTAGCGGGAGATACGCAGTATTTT	CAISLAGDTQYF
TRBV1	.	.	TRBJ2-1	TGCACCAGCAGCCAACGGACTAGCGGGAGGGCCCCTGAGCAGTTCTTC	CTSSQRTSGRAPEQFF
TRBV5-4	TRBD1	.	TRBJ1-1	TGTGCCAGCAGCCGGGACAGCAGGCAACACACTGAAGCTTTCTTT	CASSRDSRQHTEAFF
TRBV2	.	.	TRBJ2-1	TGTGCCACTACGGACTGGAAAGTGCCCTACAATGAGCAGTTCTTC	CATTDWKVPYNEQFF
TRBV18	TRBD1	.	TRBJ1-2	TGTGCCAGCTCACCGCAGACAGGGGGTCCCACGGGCTACACCTTC	CASSPQTGGPTGYTF
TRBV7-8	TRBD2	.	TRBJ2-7	TGTGCCAGCAGCTTGGTACTAGCGGGAAGGTTTTCCGAGCAGTACTTC	CASSLVLAGRFSEQYF
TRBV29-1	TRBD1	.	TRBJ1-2	TGCAGCGTCGTCGGGACAGACTATGGCTACACCTTC	CSVVGTDYGYTF
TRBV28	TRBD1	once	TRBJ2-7	TGTGCCAGCAGTTTAACAGGGGGCTATCCGACTAGCCCGTGGGAGCAGTACTTC	CASSLTGGYPTSPWEQYF
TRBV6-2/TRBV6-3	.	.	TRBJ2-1	TGTGCCAGCAGTTTGTCGCCGACTAGTGACAATCGGGATGAGCAGTTCTTC	CASSLSPTSDNRDEQFF
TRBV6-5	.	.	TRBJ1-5	TGTGCCAGCAGTTACTCCGGGGAAAATCAGCCCCAGCATTTT	CASSYSGENQPQHF
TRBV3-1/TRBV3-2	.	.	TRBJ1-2	TGTGCCAGCAGCCAAGATTCACTTGGGAGAAATGGCTACACCTTC	CASSQDSLGRNGYTF